The 21 T cell receptor beta chains below were found in one sample sequenced in a study of monozygotic twins with cystic fibrosis. TCRdb keeps only in-frame clones here, not all; method: immunoSEQ multiplex PCR. Among about 36,000 clones listed, about 89% were seen once. The specimen sequenced was blood. The receptors derive from a boy aged 2 to 10 with cystic fibrosis.

J is TRBJ2-3 and V is TRBV27, with D maybe TRBD2 (6 bases). The CDR3 spans 15 residues. Germline lookup yields CDR1 MNHEY and CDR2 SMNVEV (reference sequence). The V gene lost 10 bases and the J gene lost 3 bases, with 20 bases spanning the gap. The CDR3 DNA reads TGTGCCATCCGGGACCTCACCCGGGGGACAGATACGCAGTATTTT. This sequence encodes CAIRDLTRGTDTQYF.

Comment on this clone: Other DNA sequences of this sample code for an identical CDR3. The V call is TRBV5-1, the J call TRBJ2-3; weak D call: TRBD2 (6 bases). V lost 0 bases, J lost 3 bases, and 11 bases lay in between. The germline V gene encodes CDR1 SGHRS and CDR2 YFSETQ. This CDR3 has 15 residues. Here the CDR3 reads CASSLDGGRTDTQYF. The CDR3 DNA follows: TGCGCCAGCAGCTTGGACGGGGGACGTACAGATACGCAGTATTTT.

The gene calls are TRBV18 and TRBJ1-1, with 9 bases matching TRBD1. Germline CDR1 reads KGHSH; CDR2 reads LQKENI. V shed 4 bases, J shed 5 bases, and the junction held 8 bases outside the gene matches. The CDR3 extends over 15 amino acids. CDR3 residues: CASSQSGTGNTEAFF. The DNA for the CDR3 is TGTGCCAGCTCACAATCCGGGACAGGGAATACTGAAGCTTTCTTT.

V and J are TRBV6-5 and TRBJ1-1; TRBD1 is a possible D gene (5 bases). The germline V gene has CDR1 MNHEY and CDR2 SVGAGI. The length of the CDR3 is 14 residues. V shed 6 bases and J shed 1 base, with 12 bases lying between them. DNA for the CDR3: TGTGCCAGCAGCTTTATAACAGGGAACACTGAAGCTTTCTTT. Protein product: CASSFITGNTEAFF.

The rearrangement joins TRBV9 to TRBJ2-7; perhaps TRBD2 as D (5 bases). Germline CDR1 SGDLS, CDR2 YYNGEE. The V end lost 3 bases, the J end lost 1 base, and 11 bases lay between the germline ends. The CDR3 contains 14 residues. The CDR3 is CASSARDQSYEQYF. CDR3 nucleotides: TGTGCCAGCAGCGCCCGGGATCAATCCTACGAGCAGTACTTC.

The chain couples TRBV5-8 to TRBJ1-6; 9 bases match TRBD1. Looked up from germline, CDR1 is SGHTS and CDR2 is YDEGEE. CDR3 length: 20 amino acids. Trimming cost V 1 base and J 0 bases; bases outside gene matches: 11. The CDR3 DNA is TGTGCCAGCAGCTTGACCACACACAGGGGGCCGAGCTCCTATAATTCACCCCTCCACTTT. Its translation is CASSLTTHRGPSSYNSPLHF.

The rearrangement links TRBV4-1 to TRBJ2-3, with TRBD1 identical over 8 bases. Germline CDR1 and CDR2: MGHRA and YSYEKL. J was trimmed by 3 bases and V by 3 bases; bases with no gene match: 5. The CDR3 has 15 amino acids. CDR3 DNA: TGCGCCAGCAGCCAGACAGGGGCGAGAACAGATACGCAGTATTTT. Amino acids: CASSQTGARTDTQYF.

The V gene is TRBV9, the J gene TRBJ1-1, with 7 bases lining up with TRBD1. Germline lookup yields CDR1 SGDLS and CDR2 YYNGEE. The CDR3 is 13 residues long. Unmatched junction bases numbered 2, after V lost 3 bases and J lost 3 bases. The CDR3 sequence is CASSATGDTEAFF. In DNA, the CDR3 is TGTGCCAGCAGCGCCACAGGGGACACTGAAGCTTTCTTT.

The chain is built from TRBV6-5 and TRBJ1-1, with 7 bases lining up with TRBD1. Germline CDR1 and CDR2: MNHEY and SVGAGI. With 4 bases clipped from V and 0 bases from J, the junction kept 5 bases outside the gene matches. The CDR3 runs 15 residues. The DNA of the CDR3 is TGTGCCAGCAGTTTCAGACAGGGATTGAACACTGAAGCTTTCTTT. It codes for CASSFRQGLNTEAFF.

This chain uses TRBV19 with TRBJ1-1, with D possibly TRBD1 on 5 matching bases. Germline V lookup: CDR1 LNHDA, CDR2 SQIVND (reference sequence). This CDR3 spans 13 amino acids. Trimming pared 8 bases from V and 7 bases from J, leaving 17 bases between. CDR3 DNA: TGTGCCAGTGGGTTTAGGGGAATAAATGAAGCTTTCTTT. Its protein is CASGFRGINEAFF.

The CDR3 DNA follows: TGTGCCAGTAGTGGATACTCAGACTCTGGAAACACCATATATTTT. Protein: CASSGYSDSGNTIYF. The J gene is TRBJ1-3, the V gene TRBV19, with D uncertain. Trimming removed 5 bases at V and 0 bases at J, with 11 bases between. This CDR3 comprises 15 residues. Germline V lookup: CDR1 LNHDA, CDR2 SQIVND (reference sequence).

The chain has TRBV19 and TRBJ1-2; D may be TRBD1 (5 bases). Germline values: CDR1 LNHDA, CDR2 SQIVND (reference sequence). Trimming cost V 4 bases and J 0 bases, with 12 bases left between them. The CDR3 spans 15 residues. The CDR3 region is CASSRPQGSNYGYTF. The CDR3 DNA reads as TGTGCCAGTAGTAGGCCTCAGGGATCTAACTATGGCTACACCTTC.

In DNA form, the CDR3 reads TGTGCCAGTAGTATAGTGGACCGGTCCTACGAGCAGTACTTC. As protein: CASSIVDRSYEQYF. The V call is TRBV19, the J call TRBJ2-7; D gene uncertain. CDR1 and CDR2 from the germline V gene are LNHDA and SQIVND (reference sequence). This CDR3 has 14 amino acids. The V gene lost 1 base and the J gene lost 1 base, with 8 bases spanning the gap.

The chain employs TRBV20-1 and TRBJ1-2, with D perhaps matching TRBD1 (6 bases). Per the germline V gene, CDR1 is DFQATT and CDR2 is SNEGSKA (reference sequence). The CDR3 has 11 amino acids. Trimming stripped 7 bases from V and 8 bases from J, with 14 bases between. The CDR3 spells CSVGQWGGYTF. CDR3 nucleotides: TGCAGTGTTGGACAGTGGGGAGGCTACACCTTC.

V and J are TRBV10-3 and TRBJ2-3; 10 bases match TRBD1. The J segment lost 3 bases and the V segment lost 6 bases, leaving 9 bases of the junction unmatched. The germline gives CDR1 ENHRY, CDR2 SYGVKD. This CDR3 contains 16 residues. The CDR3 protein is CAISIVWTGGTDTQYF. CDR3 bases: TGTGCCATCAGCATCGTGTGGACAGGGGGTACAGATACGCAGTATTTT.

The chain carries TRBV2 and TRBJ1-1; no clear D gene. CDR1 SNHLY and CDR2 FYNNEI come from the germline V gene. The CDR3 totals 14 residues. The V end lost 7 bases, the J end lost 7 bases, and 19 bases lay between the germline ends. The CDR3 bases are TGTGCCAGCACAGAAAACAACCCGGGAATTGAAGCTTTCTTT. This gives the protein CASTENNPGIEAFF.

The chain uses TRBV19 and TRBJ1-5, with TRBD1 matching 10 bases. There are 14 residues in the CDR3. Germline-derived CDR1 and CDR2 are LNHDA and SQIVND (reference sequence). Losses at the gene ends were 8 bases for V and 6 bases for J; bases not matched to a gene: 7. CDR3 in amino acids: CASLPGTGVQPQHF. CDR3 DNA sequence: TGTGCCAGTTTACCCGGGACAGGGGTTCAGCCCCAGCATTTT.

CDR3 sequence reads: CAVGTGTNTEAFF. CDR3 DNA: TGTGCCGTGGGGACAGGGACGAACACTGAAGCTTTCTTT. This chain links TRBV10-3 with TRBJ1-1, with 9 positions matching TRBD1. J lost 1 base, V lost 11 bases, and 5 bases had no gene match. The CDR3 spans 13 residues. Germline CDR1 and CDR2: ENHRY and SYGVKD.

V is TRBV6-5 and J is TRBJ1-6; D is uncertain. CDR3 length: 14 amino acids. Germline assignment: CDR1 MNHEY and CDR2 SVGAGI. Trimming removed 0 bases from V and 9 bases from J, with 9 bases in between. CDR3 amino acids: CASSYSGLISPLHF. CDR3 coding DNA: TGTGCCAGCAGTTACTCCGGGTTAATTTCACCCCTCCACTTT.

The chain is built from TRBV2 and TRBJ1-5; TRBD1 agrees at 9 bases. Germline CDR1 SNHLY, CDR2 FYNNEI. This CDR3 has 17 amino acids. V trimming: 3 bases; J trimming: 2 bases; junction bases outside the gene matches: 8. The CDR3 DNA sequence: TGTGCCAGCAGTGACCCGGGACAGGGTAAAGGCAATCAGCCCCAGCATTTT. Translation gives CASSDPGQGKGNQPQHF.

The V call is TRBV9, the J call TRBJ2-2; D uncertain. V gave up 0 bases and J gave up 0 bases, with 6 bases separating them. CDR3 length: 15 amino acids. Germline CDR1 reads SGDLS; CDR2 reads YYNGEE. The CDR3 bases are TGTGCCAGCAGCGTAGAGTACGCGAACACCGGGGAGCTGTTTTTT. Amino acids: CASSVEYANTGELFF.